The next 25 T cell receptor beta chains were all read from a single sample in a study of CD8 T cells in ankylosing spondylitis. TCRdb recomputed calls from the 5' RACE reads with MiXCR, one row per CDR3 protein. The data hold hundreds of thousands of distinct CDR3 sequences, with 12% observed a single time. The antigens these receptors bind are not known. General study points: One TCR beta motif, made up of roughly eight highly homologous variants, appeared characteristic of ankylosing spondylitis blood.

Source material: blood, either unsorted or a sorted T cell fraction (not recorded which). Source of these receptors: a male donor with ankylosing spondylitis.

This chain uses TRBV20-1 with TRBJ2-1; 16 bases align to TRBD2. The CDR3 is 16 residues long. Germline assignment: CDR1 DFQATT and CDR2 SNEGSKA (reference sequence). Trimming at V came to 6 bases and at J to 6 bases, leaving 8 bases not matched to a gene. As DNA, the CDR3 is TGCAGTGCCCCTTCGGGGACTAGCGGGAGGGCCAATGAGCAGTTCTTC. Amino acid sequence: CSAPSGTSGRANEQFF.

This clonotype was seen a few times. CDR3 protein: CASTPEQGWYLDTEAFF. The CDR3 DNA sequence: TGTGCCAGCACCCCAGAGCAGGGGTGGTATTTGGACACTGAAGCTTTCTTT. The chain joins TRBV14 to TRBJ1-1; TRBD1 is a possible D gene (6 bases). There are 17 residues in the CDR3. Germline values: CDR1 SGHDN, CDR2 FVKESK. Trimming cost V 7 bases and J 3 bases, with 24 bases left between them.

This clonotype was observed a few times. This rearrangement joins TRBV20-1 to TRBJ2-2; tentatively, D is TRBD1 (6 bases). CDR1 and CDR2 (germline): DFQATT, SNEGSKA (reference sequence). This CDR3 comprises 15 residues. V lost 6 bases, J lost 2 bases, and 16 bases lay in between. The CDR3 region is CSAGTNPDNTGELFF. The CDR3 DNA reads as TGCAGTGCCGGGACAAACCCCGATAACACCGGGGAGCTGTTTTTT.

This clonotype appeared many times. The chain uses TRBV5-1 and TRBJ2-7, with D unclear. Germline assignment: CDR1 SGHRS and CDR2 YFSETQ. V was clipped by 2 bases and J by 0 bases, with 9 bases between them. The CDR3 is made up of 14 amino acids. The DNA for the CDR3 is TGCGCCAGCAGCTTACCTTCTAGCTCCTACGAGCAGTACTTC. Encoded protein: CASSLPSSSYEQYF.

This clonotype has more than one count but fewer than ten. In DNA, the CDR3 is TGTGCCAGCAGTGACAGGATTGATGGCTACACCTTC. It translates to CASSDRIDGYTF. The chain employs TRBV21-1 and TRBJ1-2; the table assigns TRBD1, which was not confirmed against the DNA. TRBV21-1 is deemed a pseudogene. The length of the CDR3 is 12 residues.

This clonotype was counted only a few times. CDR3 nucleotides: TGTGCCAGCAGTGAATTTCTAGCGCAAGAGACCCAGTACTTC. It is translated as CASSEFLAQETQYF. The chain is built from TRBV6-1 and TRBJ2-5; D is possibly TRBD2 (6 bases). The CDR3 contains 14 residues. V lost 2 bases and J lost 2, with 9 bases in between. Germline lookup yields CDR1 MNHNS and CDR2 SASEGT.

The CDR3 DNA sequence: TGTGCCAGCAGCTCCTCCGACAGGGGTCACGAGCAGTACTTC. Translated: CASSSSDRGHEQYF. The rearrangement uses TRBV11-1 and TRBJ2-7; 8 bases map to TRBD1. V lost 4 bases to trimming and J lost 5 bases; unmatched junction nucleotides: 7. Germline lookup yields CDR1 SGHAT and CDR2 FQDESV (reference sequence). The CDR3 is made up of 14 amino acids.

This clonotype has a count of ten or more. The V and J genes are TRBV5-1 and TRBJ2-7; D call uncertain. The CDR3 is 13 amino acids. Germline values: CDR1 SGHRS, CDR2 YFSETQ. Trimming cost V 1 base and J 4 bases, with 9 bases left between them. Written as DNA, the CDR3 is TGCGCCAGCAGCTTGTCTTCGGCATACGAGCAGTACTTC. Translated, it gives CASSLSSAYEQYF.

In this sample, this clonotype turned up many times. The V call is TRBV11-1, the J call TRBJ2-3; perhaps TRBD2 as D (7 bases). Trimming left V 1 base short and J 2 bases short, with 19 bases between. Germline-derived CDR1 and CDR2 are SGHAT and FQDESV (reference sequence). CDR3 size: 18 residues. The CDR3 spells CASSLESGGGPFTDTQYF. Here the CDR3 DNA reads TGTGCCAGCAGCTTAGAATCCGGCGGGGGCCCCTTCACAGATACGCAGTATTTT.

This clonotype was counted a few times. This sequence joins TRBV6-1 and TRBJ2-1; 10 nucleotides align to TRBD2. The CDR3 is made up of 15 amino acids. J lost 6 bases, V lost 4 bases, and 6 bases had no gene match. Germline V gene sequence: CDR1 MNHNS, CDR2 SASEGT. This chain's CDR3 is CASSGNSGGTNEQFF. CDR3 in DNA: TGTGCCAGCAGTGGTAATAGCGGGGGGACCAATGAGCAGTTCTTC.

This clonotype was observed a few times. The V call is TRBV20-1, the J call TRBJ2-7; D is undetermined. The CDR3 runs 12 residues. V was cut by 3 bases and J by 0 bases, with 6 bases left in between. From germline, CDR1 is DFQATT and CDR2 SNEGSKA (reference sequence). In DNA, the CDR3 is TGCAGTGCTAGTGAGATCTCCTACGAGCAGTACTTC. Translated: CSASEISYEQYF.

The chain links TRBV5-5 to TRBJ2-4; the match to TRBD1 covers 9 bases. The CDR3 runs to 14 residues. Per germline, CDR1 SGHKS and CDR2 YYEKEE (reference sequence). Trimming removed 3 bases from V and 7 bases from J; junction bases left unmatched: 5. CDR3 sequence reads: CASSSLQGANIQYF. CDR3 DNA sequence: TGTGCCAGCAGCTCTTTACAGGGGGCGAACATTCAGTACTTC.

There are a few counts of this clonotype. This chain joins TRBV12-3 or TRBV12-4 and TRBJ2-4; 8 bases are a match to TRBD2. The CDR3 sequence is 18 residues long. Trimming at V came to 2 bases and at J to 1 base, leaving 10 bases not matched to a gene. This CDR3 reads CASSLHGRGAVAKNIQYF. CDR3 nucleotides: TGTGCCAGCAGTTTACACGGGAGGGGGGCCGTTGCCAAAAACATTCAGTACTTC.

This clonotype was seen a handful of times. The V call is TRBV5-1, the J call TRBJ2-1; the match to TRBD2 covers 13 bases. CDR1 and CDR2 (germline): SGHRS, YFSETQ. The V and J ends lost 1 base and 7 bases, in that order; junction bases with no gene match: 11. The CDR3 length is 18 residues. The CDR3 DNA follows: TGCGCCAGCAGCTTGTGGGCCTCACTAGCGGGAGGGACAAATGAGCAGTTCTTC. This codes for CASSLWASLAGGTNEQFF.

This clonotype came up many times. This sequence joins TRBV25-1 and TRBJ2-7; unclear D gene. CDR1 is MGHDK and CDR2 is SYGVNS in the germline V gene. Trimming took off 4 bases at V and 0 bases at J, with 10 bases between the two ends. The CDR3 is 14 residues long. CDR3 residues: CASSGLKSSYEQYF. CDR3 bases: TGTGCCAGCAGTGGCCTGAAATCCTCCTACGAGCAGTACTTC.

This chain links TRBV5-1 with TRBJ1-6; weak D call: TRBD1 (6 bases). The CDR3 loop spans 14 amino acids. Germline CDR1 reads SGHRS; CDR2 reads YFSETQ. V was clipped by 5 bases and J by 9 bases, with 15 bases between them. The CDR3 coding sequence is TGCGCCAGCAGGCAGGGGTTCGCGGGTTCACCCCTCCACTTT. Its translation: CASRQGFAGSPLHF.

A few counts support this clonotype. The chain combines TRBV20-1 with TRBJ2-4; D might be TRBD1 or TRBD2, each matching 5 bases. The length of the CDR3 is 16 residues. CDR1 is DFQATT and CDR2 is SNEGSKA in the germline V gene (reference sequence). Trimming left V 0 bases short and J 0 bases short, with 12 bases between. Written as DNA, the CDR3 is TGCAGTGCTAGAGATCATTCGAGGGGAGCCAAAAACATTCAGTACTTC. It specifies CSARDHSRGAKNIQYF.

Written as DNA, the CDR3 is TGTGCCAGTAGTACGACTAGCGGGGGCCGGGGAGAGCAGTACTTC. Its protein product is CASSTTSGGRGEQYF. The chain carries TRBV19 and TRBJ2-7, with TRBD2 matching over 12 bases. V dropped 4 bases and J dropped 7; count of bases not matched to a gene: 8. Germline CDR1 is LNHDA and CDR2 is SQIVND (reference sequence). The CDR3 is 15 amino acids.

The chain's CDR3 is CATSDPDSYEQYF. The CDR3 DNA is TGTGCCACCAGTGATCCCGACAGCTACGAGCAGTACTTC. This chain links TRBV24-1 with TRBJ2-7; possibly TRBD1 for D (5 bases). The CDR3 sequence is 13 residues long. The V gene lost 3 bases and the J gene lost 3 bases, with 8 bases spanning the gap. Germline CDR1 reads KGHDR; CDR2 reads SFDVKD.

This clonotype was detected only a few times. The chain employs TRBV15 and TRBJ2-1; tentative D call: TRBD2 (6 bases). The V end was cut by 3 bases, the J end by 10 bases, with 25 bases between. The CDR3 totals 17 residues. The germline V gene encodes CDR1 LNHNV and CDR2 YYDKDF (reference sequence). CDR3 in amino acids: CATSRVRGGEGADEQFF. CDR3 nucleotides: TGTGCCACCAGCAGGGTCCGGGGCGGGGAAGGTGCAGACGAGCAGTTCTTC.

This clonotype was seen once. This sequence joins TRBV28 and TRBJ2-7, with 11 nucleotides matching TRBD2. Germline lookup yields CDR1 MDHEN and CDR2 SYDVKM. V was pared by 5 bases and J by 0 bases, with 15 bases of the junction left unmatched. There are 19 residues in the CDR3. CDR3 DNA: TGTGCCAGCAGTCCAGTCCTGGTAGCGGGGGGGCAGAGCTCCTACGAGCAGTACTTC. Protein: CASSPVLVAGGQSSYEQYF.

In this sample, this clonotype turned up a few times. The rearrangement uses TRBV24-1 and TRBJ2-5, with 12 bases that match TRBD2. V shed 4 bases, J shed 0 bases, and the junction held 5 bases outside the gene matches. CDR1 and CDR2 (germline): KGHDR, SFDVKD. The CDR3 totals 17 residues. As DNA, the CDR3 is TGTGCCACCAGTGAGCCTAGCGGGAGGGCCCACCAAGAGACCCAGTACTTC. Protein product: CATSEPSGRAHQETQYF.

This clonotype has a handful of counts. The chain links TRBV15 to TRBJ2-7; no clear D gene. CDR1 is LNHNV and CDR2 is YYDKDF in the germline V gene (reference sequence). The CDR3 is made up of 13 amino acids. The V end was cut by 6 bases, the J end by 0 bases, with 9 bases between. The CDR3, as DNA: TGTGCCACCAGTTGGGATTTCTCCTACGAGCAGTACTTC. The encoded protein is CATSWDFSYEQYF.

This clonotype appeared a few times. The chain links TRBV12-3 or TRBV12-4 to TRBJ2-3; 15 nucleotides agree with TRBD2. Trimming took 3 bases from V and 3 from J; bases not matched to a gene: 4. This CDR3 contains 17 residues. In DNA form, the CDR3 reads TGTGCCAGCAGTTTGGGACTAGCGGGAGGCGGGACAGATACGCAGTATTTT. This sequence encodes CASSLGLAGGGTDTQYF.

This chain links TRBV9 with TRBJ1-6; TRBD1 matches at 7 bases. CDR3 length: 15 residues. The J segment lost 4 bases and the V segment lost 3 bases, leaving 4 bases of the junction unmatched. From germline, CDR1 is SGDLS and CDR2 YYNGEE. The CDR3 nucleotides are TGTGCCAGCAGCGCCCAGGGGGGGTATAATTCACCCCTCCACTTT. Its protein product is CASSAQGGYNSPLHF. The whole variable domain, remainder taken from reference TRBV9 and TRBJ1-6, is DSGVTQTPKHLITATGQRVTLRCSPRSGDLSVYWYQQSLDQGLQFLIQYYNGEERAKGNILERFSAQQFPDLHSELNLSSLELGDSALYFCASSAQGGYNSPLHFGNGTRLTVT.